The sequence of this TCR beta chain was determined in a study of response to subunit inactivated influenza vaccine. Germline lookup yields CDR1 MNHEY and CDR2 SVGAGI. This CDR3 has 14 amino acids. Deletions cut 2 bases from V and 4 bases from J, with 10 bases between. One entry per CDR3 protein, called by TCRdb with MiXCR from the RT-PCR reads. The sample consists of approximately 570,000 distinct CDR3 sequences, around 8% of them appearing once. This clonotype was observed at least ten times. Sequencing used PBMCs from blood, obtained less than 30 months after vaccination. This receptor was taken from a man aged 50 to 69 who received an inactivated influenza vaccine. This rearrangement joins TRBV6-5 to TRBJ2-3; weak D call: TRBD2 (5 bases). The CDR3 sequence is CASSYLGVADTQYF. The CDR3 region has the DNA TGTGCCAGCAGTTACCTGGGAGTCGCAGATACGCAGTATTTT.